This record looks at one T cell receptor (beta chain) sequence and its context. Its target is unknown. The source of the sample is a study of T cell responses to AZD1222 COVID-19 vaccine. Study-level background: Analyses pooled second doses at about 4 or about 12 weeks.

Clones were sequenced by immunoSEQ multiplex PCR, and TCRdb holds only the in-frame ones, with some missing. The sample contains some 100,000 clones, around 90% of which appear only once. Germline V gene data show CDR1 as LNHDA and CDR2 as SQIVND (reference sequence). Trimming cost V 4 bases and J 3 bases; bases outside gene matches: 15. The CDR3 contains 19 residues. Findings and caveats of the study: A mostly white British donor set with more females was recruited, and clonal diversity was possibly underestimated. Regions left unmutated in variants are reportedly the target of nearly half of spike-specific TCRs.

The sample consisted of peripheral blood, taken on day 0 of AZD1222 vaccination. The source is an adult in good health. The chain couples TRBV19 to TRBJ2-3; 11 nucleotides agree with TRBD2. CDR3 DNA: TGTGCCAGTAGTAAGGCCCTTCGGGCTAGCGGGAGGATTACAGATACGCAGTATTTT. Translated, it gives CASSKALRASGRITDTQYF. Complete variable domain (other parts from reference TRBV19 and TRBJ2-3): DGGITQSPKYLFRKEGQNVTLSCEQNLNHDAMYWYRQDPGQGLRLIYYSQIVNDFQKGDIAEGYSVSREKKESFPLTVTSAQKNPTAFYLCASSKALRASGRITDTQYFGPGTRLTVL.